The 27 T cell receptor beta chains listed next were all sequenced from one sample in a study of T cells after posttransplantation cyclophosphamide. Method: immunoSEQ multiplex PCR; TCRdb's copy keeps in-frame clones and lacks some. The data show around 34,000 clones, none appearing only once, with 2% to 3% held by the ten largest. Sequencing used PBMCs. The receptors were gathered from a middle-aged man in good health, CMV-negative, and a related stem cell transplant donor.

This clone was picked up a small number of times. The chain couples TRBV7-2 to TRBJ2-1; 9 bases line up with TRBD2. The germline gives CDR1 SGHTA, CDR2 FQGNSA. After removal of 5 bases from V and 6 bases from J, the junction contained 11 bases not matched to a gene. This CDR3 has 16 residues. The CDR3 DNA reads as TGTGCCAGCAGCCATAGGGCGGTAGCGGGAGCCAATGAGCAGTTCTTC. Amino acid sequence: CASSHRAVAGANEQFF.

The sample holds many counts of this clone. CDR3 DNA: TGTGCCAGCAGCTCGGGACAGAGCCCCTACAATGAGCAGTTCTTC. It is translated as CASSSGQSPYNEQFF. V usage is TRBV7-9 and J usage is TRBJ2-1; TRBD1 aligns across 7 bases. This CDR3 spans 15 amino acids. Germline values: CDR1 SEHNR, CDR2 FQNEAQ (reference sequence). J was trimmed by 2 bases and V by 4 bases; bases with no gene match: 5.

This clone showed up many times. V and J are TRBV7-9 and TRBJ2-7, with TRBD2 identical over 7 bases. CDR1 is SEHNR, CDR2 FQNEAQ, per germline (reference sequence). Germline trimming cut 8 bases from V and 1 base from J; bases unmatched to any gene: 5. The CDR3 is 13 amino acids. As DNA, the CDR3 is TGTGCCAGCGCAAGGGAGGGGTCCTACGAGCAGTACTTC. Residues: CASAREGSYEQYF.

This clone was seen a handful of times. The V call is TRBV27, the J call TRBJ2-1, with D maybe TRBD2 (5 bases). The CDR3 extends over 16 amino acids. In germline, CDR1 is MNHEY, CDR2 SMNVEV (reference sequence). Trimming stripped 3 bases from V and 0 bases from J, with 12 bases between. CDR3 DNA sequence: TGTGCCAGCAGTTTGTGGGAGCCTAGCTCCTACAATGAGCAGTTCTTC. This translates into CASSLWEPSSYNEQFF.

This clone appeared many times. The rearrangement joins TRBV19 to TRBJ2-3, with D possibly TRBD2 on 6 matching bases. Looked up from germline, CDR1 is LNHDA and CDR2 is SQIVND (reference sequence). Trimming took off 8 bases at V and 0 bases at J, with 15 bases between the two ends. The CDR3 runs to 15 residues. In DNA, the CDR3 is TGTGCCAGTCTGGGGGACTCATCTAGCACAGATACGCAGTATTTT. This sequence encodes CASLGDSSSTDTQYF.

This clone was detected ten times or more. This rearrangement joins TRBV19 to TRBJ2-3; D is ambiguous. Germline V gene sequence: CDR1 LNHDA, CDR2 SQIVND (reference sequence). Trimming cost V 6 bases and J 0 bases, with 4 bases left between them. CDR3 length equals 12 residues. The CDR3 region is CASSGSTDTQYF. The CDR3 region has the DNA TGTGCCAGTAGCGGGAGCACAGATACGCAGTATTTT.

This clone was observed at least ten times. The chain joins TRBV4-1 to TRBJ2-3, with 12 bases identical to TRBD2. The V gene's germline CDR1 is MGHRA and CDR2 YSYEKL. Trimming at V came to 1 base and at J to 2 bases, leaving 7 bases not matched to a gene. CDR3 size: 18 residues. CDR3 sequence: CASSQAGLAGWVTDTQYF. The CDR3 nucleotides read TGCGCCAGCAGCCAAGCCGGACTAGCGGGGTGGGTCACAGATACGCAGTATTTT.

This clone was detected ten times or more. V is TRBV9 and J is TRBJ2-2; 9 nucleotides align to TRBD1. V trimming: 3 bases; J trimming: 3 bases; junction bases outside the gene matches: 6. The V gene's germline CDR1 is SGDLS and CDR2 YYNGEE. The CDR3 spans 16 residues. The CDR3 sequence: CASSGNRGRHTGELFF. CDR3 nucleotides: TGTGCCAGCAGCGGGAACAGGGGGCGGCACACCGGGGAGCTGTTTTTT. Filled out from reference TRBV9 and TRBJ2-2, the complete variable domain reads DSGVTQTPKHLITATGQRVTLRCSPRSGDLSVYWYQQSLDQGLQFLIQYYNGEERAKGNILERFSAQQFPDLHSELNLSSLELGDSALYFCASSGNRGRHTGELFFGEGSRLTVL.

This clone was observed at least ten times. The same CDR3 is also encoded by other DNA sequences in this sample. The J gene is TRBJ2-1, the V gene TRBV10-1; TRBD2 agrees at 9 bases. CDR1 WNHNN and CDR2 SYGVQD come from the germline V gene (reference sequence). The CDR3 is 15 amino acids. The trim removed 5 bases at V and 8 bases at J, leaving 10 bases unmatched. As DNA, the CDR3 is TGCGCCAGCAGTCCTCTCCTAGCGGGAAGGCATGAGCAGTTCTTC. Amino acid sequence: CASSPLLAGRHEQFF.

This clone showed up many times. This chain uses TRBV6-5 with TRBJ1-2; 11 positions match TRBD1. This CDR3 has 14 amino acids. V shed 6 bases, J shed 5 bases, and the junction held 5 bases outside the gene matches. The germline gives CDR1 MNHEY, CDR2 SVGAGI. The CDR3 DNA follows: TGTGCCAGCAGGATAAGGGACAGGGGGTATGGCTACACCTTC. It yields the protein CASRIRDRGYGYTF.

At least ten counts were recorded for this clone. This rearrangement joins TRBV6-1 to TRBJ1-2, with D possibly being TRBD1 (5 bases). The V and J ends lost 6 bases and 10 bases respectively, with 21 bases between them. The CDR3 is made up of 14 amino acids. Germline CDR1 and CDR2: MNHNS and SASEGT. The CDR3 here is CASSSGRGSNDYTF. CDR3 sequence (DNA): TGTGCCAGCAGCAGCGGCCGGGGGAGTAATGACTACACCTTC.

This clone was detected a few times. The V call is TRBV10-1, the J call TRBJ2-7; 8 bases agree with TRBD2. J gave up 5 bases and V 4 bases, and 7 bases lay outside the gene matches. The CDR3 length is 14 residues. The germline CDR1 and CDR2 sequences are WNHNN and SYGVQD (reference sequence). As DNA, the CDR3 is TGCGCCAGCAGTGTCGACGGGAGGGCCAACGAGCAGTACTTC. This gives the protein CASSVDGRANEQYF.

Relative to its sample, this clone is medium-sized. This chain uses TRBV6-6 with TRBJ1-2; tentative D call: TRBD1 (5 bases). Germline V CDR1 and CDR2: MNHNY, SVGAGI (reference sequence). The CDR3 sequence is 10 residues long. V was trimmed by 7 bases and J by 9 bases, leaving 9 bases between them. The CDR3 sequence: CASTGGSYTF. For the CDR3, the DNA is TGTGCCAGCACCGGGGGGAGCTACACCTTC.

This clone was detected many times. CDR3 sequence: CASRRDRNTEAFF. The CDR3 nucleotides are TGTGCCAGCAGGCGGGACAGAAACACTGAAGCTTTCTTT. The V call is TRBV2, the J call TRBJ1-1; 7 nucleotides line up with TRBD1. V lost 6 bases to trimming and J lost 2 bases; unmatched junction nucleotides: 3. Germline CDR1 and CDR2: SNHLY and FYNNEI. This CDR3 region has 13 residues.

In its sample, this clone was seen many times. V usage is TRBV2 and J usage is TRBJ1-5, with no clear D. Germline values: CDR1 SNHLY, CDR2 FYNNEI. Trimming pared 8 bases from V and 4 bases from J, leaving 15 bases between. The CDR3 covers 14 residues. This CDR3 is CASAERSENQPQHF. In DNA, the CDR3 is TGTGCCAGCGCGGAAAGGTCCGAAAATCAGCCCCAGCATTTT.

There are many counts of this clone. J is TRBJ2-7 and V is TRBV18; D remains unclear. Germline V lookup: CDR1 KGHSH, CDR2 LQKENI. Trimming stripped 3 bases from V and 2 bases from J, with 11 bases between. CDR3 size: 14 residues. DNA for the CDR3: TGTGCCAGCTCACCTTTACGGTCGACCTACGAGCAGTACTTC. Amino acids: CASSPLRSTYEQYF.

The chain links TRBV9 to TRBJ1-6; 8 bases match TRBD1. The CDR3 runs 15 residues. Germline V lookup: CDR1 SGDLS, CDR2 YYNGEE. J gave up 7 bases and V 3 bases, and 6 bases lay outside the gene matches. The CDR3 region is CASSGTGSWNSPLHF. The CDR3 DNA reads as TGTGCCAGCAGCGGGACAGGGTCATGGAATTCACCCCTCCACTTT. Complete variable domain (other parts from reference TRBV9 and TRBJ1-6): DSGVTQTPKHLITATGQRVTLRCSPRSGDLSVYWYQQSLDQGLQFLIQYYNGEERAKGNILERFSAQQFPDLHSELNLSSLELGDSALYFCASSGTGSWNSPLHFGNGTRLTVT.

This clone was observed at least ten times. V is TRBV6-6 and J is TRBJ2-2, with 8 bases fitting TRBD1. Trimming at V came to 4 bases and at J to 7 bases, leaving 5 bases not matched to a gene. Germline lookup yields CDR1 MNHNY and CDR2 SVGAGI (reference sequence). The CDR3 covers 14 residues. The CDR3 loop is CASSWTGRGGELFF. CDR3 in DNA: TGTGCCAGCAGTTGGACAGGGAGAGGCGGGGAGCTGTTTTTT.

This chain connects TRBV6-1 to TRBJ2-3; weak D call: TRBD2 (5 bases). V lost 4 bases and J lost 2, with 19 bases in between. This CDR3 comprises 17 residues. In germline, CDR1 is MNHNS, CDR2 SASEGT. DNA of the CDR3: TGTGCCAGCAGTGCTGTGGTCGGCGGGCTCTACACAGATACGCAGTATTTT. Its protein product is CASSAVVGGLYTDTQYF.

In its sample, this clone was seen a few times. CDR3: CASSLTGRASPGQETQYF. The CDR3 bases are TGTGCCAGCAGCTTAACGGGGAGGGCTAGCCCGGGACAAGAGACCCAGTACTTC. The rearrangement joins TRBV7-3 to TRBJ2-5; 7 bases align to TRBD2. After removal of 0 bases from V and 2 bases from J, the junction contained 12 bases not matched to a gene. The CDR3 totals 18 residues. From germline, CDR1 is SGHTA and CDR2 FQGTGA.

This clone was seen at least ten times. V usage is TRBV20-1 and J usage is TRBJ2-7; tentative D call: TRBD1 (5 bases). There are 11 residues in the CDR3. Between the trimmed V and J ends, which lost 6 bases and 3 bases, there was a span of 9 bases. Germline V gene data show CDR1 as DFQATT and CDR2 as SNEGSKA (reference sequence). The CDR3 DNA reads TGCAGTGCAGGGGATCTCTACGAGCAGTACTTC. Its protein product is CSAGDLYEQYF.

This clone was detected many times. The rearrangement links TRBV7-2 to TRBJ2-7; TRBD1 matches at 7 bases. Germline CDR1 reads SGHTA; CDR2 reads FQGNSA. Trimming took 4 bases from V and 5 from J; bases not matched to a gene: 2. There are 12 residues in the CDR3. Here the CDR3 reads CASSYTGDEQYF. In DNA, the CDR3 is TGTGCCAGCAGCTACACAGGGGACGAGCAGTACTTC.

This clone was detected ten times or more. This rearrangement joins TRBV7-6 to TRBJ2-2, with a possible D match to TRBD1 (6 bases). The CDR3 has 16 residues. V lost 4 bases and J 1 base, leaving 13 bases between the germline ends. Germline V gives CDR1 SGHVS, CDR2 FNYEAQ. CDR3 region: CASSSQTTGNTGELFF. Here the CDR3 DNA reads TGTGCCAGCAGCTCCCAAACGACAGGGAACACCGGGGAGCTGTTTTTT.

This clone was detected many times. This rearrangement joins TRBV5-1 to TRBJ1-2, with 7 bases lining up with TRBD1. CDR3 length: 14 residues. Per the germline V gene, CDR1 is SGHRS and CDR2 is YFSETQ. J was trimmed by 5 bases and V by 0 bases; bases with no gene match: 4. The CDR3, as DNA: TGCGCCAGCAGCTTGGACAGGGGATGGTATGGCTACACCTTC. Its translation is CASSLDRGWYGYTF.

The chain links TRBV14 to TRBJ2-5; 11 bases fit TRBD2. In germline, CDR1 is SGHDN, CDR2 FVKESK. The CDR3 covers 17 residues. With V trimmed by 4 bases and J by 4 bases, 11 bases remained unmatched. CDR3 sequence reads: CASSLKLAGGLGETQYF. The CDR3 DNA is TGTGCCAGCAGCCTCAAGTTAGCGGGAGGGCTGGGAGAGACCCAGTACTTC.

Many counts were recorded for this clone. This CDR3 is CASSLGRDTGNTIYF. The CDR3 bases are TGTGCCAGCAGCCTAGGGAGGGACACTGGAAACACCATATATTTT. The V and J genes are TRBV5-4 and TRBJ1-3, with D possibly TRBD1 on 6 matching bases. The V end lost 4 bases, the J end lost 2 bases, and 13 bases lay between the germline ends. This CDR3 is built from 15 residues. Germline loops: CDR1 SGHNT, CDR2 YYREEE (reference sequence).

The chain carries TRBV5-4 and TRBJ2-5; 10 bases line up with TRBD1. The J call may be faulty, since TRBJ2-7 better matches the DNA end. The CDR3 is 15 amino acids. Germline V CDR1 and CDR2: SGHNT, YYREEE (reference sequence). The DNA of the CDR3 is TGTGCCAGCAGCCTGGGACAGGGGTTTCCCTACGAGCAGTACTTC. Protein sequence: CASSLGQGFPYEQYF.